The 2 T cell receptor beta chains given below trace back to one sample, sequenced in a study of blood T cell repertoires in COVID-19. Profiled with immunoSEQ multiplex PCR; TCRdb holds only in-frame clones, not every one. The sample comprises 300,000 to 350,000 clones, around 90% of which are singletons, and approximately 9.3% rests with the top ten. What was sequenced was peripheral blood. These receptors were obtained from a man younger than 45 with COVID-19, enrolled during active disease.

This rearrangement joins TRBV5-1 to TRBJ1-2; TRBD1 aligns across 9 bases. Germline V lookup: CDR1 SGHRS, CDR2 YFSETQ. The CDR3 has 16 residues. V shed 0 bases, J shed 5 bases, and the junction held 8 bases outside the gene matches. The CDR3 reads CASSLAPGQGFYGYTF. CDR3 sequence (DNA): TGCGCCAGCAGCTTGGCCCCGGGACAGGGTTTTTATGGCTACACCTTC.

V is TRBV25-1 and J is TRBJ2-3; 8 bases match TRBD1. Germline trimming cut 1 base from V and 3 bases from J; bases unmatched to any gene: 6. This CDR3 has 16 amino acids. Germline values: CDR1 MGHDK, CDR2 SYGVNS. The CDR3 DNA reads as TGTGCCAGCAGTGAATCACAGGGGGTTGGTACAGATACGCAGTATTTT. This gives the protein CASSESQGVGTDTQYF.